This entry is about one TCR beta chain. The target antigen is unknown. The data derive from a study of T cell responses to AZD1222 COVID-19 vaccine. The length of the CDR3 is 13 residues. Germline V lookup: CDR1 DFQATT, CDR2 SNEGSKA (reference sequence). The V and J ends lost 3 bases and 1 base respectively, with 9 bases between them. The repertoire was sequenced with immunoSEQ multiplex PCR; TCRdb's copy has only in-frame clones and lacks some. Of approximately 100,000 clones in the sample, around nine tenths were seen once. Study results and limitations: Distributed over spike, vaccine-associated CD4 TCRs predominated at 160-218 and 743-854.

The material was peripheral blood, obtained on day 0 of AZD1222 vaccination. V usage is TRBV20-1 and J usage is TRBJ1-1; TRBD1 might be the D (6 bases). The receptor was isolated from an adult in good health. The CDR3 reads CSASSGANTEAFF. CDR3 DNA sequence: TGCAGTGCTAGTTCGGGGGCGAACACTGAAGCTTTCTTT.